Included here is one T cell receptor beta chain sequence, with context. Sequenced by immunoSEQ multiplex PCR; TCRdb stores in-frame clones only, minus some. The sample shows about 29,000 clones, 65% to 80% of them seen only once. The source of the sample is a study of STAT5B mutations in CD4+ large granular lymphocyte leukemia. Germline-derived CDR1 and CDR2 are KGHSH and LQKENI. This CDR3 is built from 13 residues. V gave up 1 base and J gave up 6 bases, with 6 bases separating them. The chain carries TRBV18 and TRBJ2-2; no reliable D call. Source material: CD4+ T cells from blood buffy coats. The clonotype was recovered from a human donor in good health. The CDR3 DNA sequence: TGTGCCAGCTCACCACAGGGTTCCGGGGAGCTGTTTTTT. Its translation is CASSPQGSGELFF.